The clone carrying this T cell receptor beta chain appeared a few times. Described time point: persistent/refractory GD, antithyroid drugs over 5 years with positive TRAb. There was RNA extracted from PBMCs, and the TCR library was made from it. EDTA tubes received approximately 8.4 milliliters of collected peripheral blood. The sample is drawn from a study of regulatory T cells in long-lasting Graves disease. Arm-PCR of CDR3 regions and iRepertoire HTBI primers were used to build TCR beta libraries. Each CDR3 protein is one row after TCRdb ran MiXCR on the multiplex PCR reads. This sample yields approximately 690,000 distinct CDR3 sequences, of which about 30% are seen a single time; under 55% belongs to the top ten. CDR1 is MNHNS, CDR2 SASEGT, per germline. V gave up 0 bases and J gave up 6 bases, with 15 bases separating them. CDR3 length: 15 amino acids.

The sequenced sample was peripheral blood mononuclear cells (PBMCs), obtained when the disease was refractory, from a patient treated with antithyroid drugs. The chain employs TRBV6-1 and TRBJ2-7, with a possible D match to TRBD1 (6 bases). The sequence was obtained from a female donor with Graves disease. Here the CDR3 reads CASSEALWGRFEQYF. The DNA of the CDR3 is TGTGCCAGCAGTGAAGCGTTGTGGGGGCGGTTCGAGCAGTACTTC.